Following are 9 T cell receptor beta chains from one sample sequenced in a study of regulatory T cells in long-lasting Graves disease (dated by TCRdb to about 2021). Library generation was performed with multiplex PCR. TCRdb names Illumina HiSeq 4000 as the instrument used. iRepertoire HTBI primers and Arm-PCR amplification of CDR3 regions were used to construct TCR beta libraries. The raw public reads went through TCRdb reprocessing: fastp at Q25, MiXCR clone calling, in-frame beta chains kept. A single entry per CDR3 protein holds the most common genes and DNA from its merged rows. Here the sample has 250,000 to 300,000 distinct CDR3 sequences; around 18% occur a single time. Together, the top ten hold about 14% of the sample. Explained via the paper, the time point label denotes: newly diagnosed GD, antithyroid drugs for less than 3 months. For both TCR sequencing and RNA sequencing, RNA was extracted from PBMCs using TRIzol.

The data were also submitted as part of a second study, on T cells in Graves' hyperthyroidism and ophthalmopathy.

Here the sequenced sample was peripheral blood mononuclear cells (PBMCs), taken at new diagnosis, from a patient treated with antithyroid drugs. All receptors derive from a woman aged 25 to 45 with Graves disease. Donor details come from another sample of the same person, matched by shared clones.

This clonotype was seen at least ten times. This chain joins TRBV12-3 or TRBV12-4 and TRBJ1-2, with D perhaps matching TRBD1 (6 bases). V was clipped by 10 bases and J by 8 bases, with 20 bases between them. CDR3 length: 13 residues. The CDR3 coding sequence is TGTGCCATCTCAGGGGCCGCCGCGGGAGGCTACACCTTC. Its protein product is CAISGAAAGGYTF.

As concerns this clonotype: It may be a read error: a sequence one base away is much more abundant. The rearrangement links TRBV6-2 or TRBV6-3 to TRBJ1-1; D remains unclear. Germline lookup yields CDR1 MNHEY and CDR2 SVGEGT. The CDR3 loop spans 13 amino acids. Trimming shortened V by 0 bases and J by 0 bases, and 2 bases separated the two germline ends. For the CDR3, the DNA is TGTGCCAGCAGTTACTCAGTGAACACTGAAGCTTTCTTT. Translation: CASSYSVNTEAFF.

This clonotype has at least ten counts. This chain links TRBV7-8 with TRBJ2-1; 13 bases agree with TRBD2. The CDR3 has 15 residues. J gave up 4 bases and V 5 bases, and 2 bases lay outside the gene matches. Germline CDR1 is SGHVS and CDR2 is FQNEAQ. The CDR3 DNA follows: TGTGCCAGCAGCCCGACTAGCGGGGGGTACAATGAGCAGTTCTTC. Protein: CASSPTSGGYNEQFF.

This clonotype has a handful of counts. The V gene is TRBV9, the J gene TRBJ1-6; 7 nucleotides line up with TRBD1. CDR1 is SGDLS and CDR2 is YYNGEE in the germline V gene. The CDR3 runs to 16 residues. After removal of 3 bases from V and 7 bases from J, the junction contained 10 bases not matched to a gene. CDR3 region: CASSAPAGTENSPLHF. For the CDR3, the DNA is TGTGCCAGCAGCGCCCCGGCCGGGACAGAGAATTCACCCCTCCACTTT. The variable domain in full, with the rest retrieved from reference TRBV9 and TRBJ1-6, is DSGVTQTPKHLITATGQRVTLRCSPRSGDLSVYWYQQSLDQGLQFLIQYYNGEERAKGNILERFSAQQFPDLHSELNLSSLELGDSALYFCASSAPAGTENSPLHFGNGTRLTVT.

At least ten counts were recorded for this clonotype. The V gene is TRBV7-8, the J gene TRBJ2-7; TRBD2 aligns across 9 bases. CDR1 SGHVS and CDR2 FQNEAQ come from the germline V gene. Trimming removed 4 bases from V and 3 bases from J; junction bases left unmatched: 4. The CDR3 is 14 amino acids. The CDR3 region is CASSSSGNYYEQYF. The CDR3 DNA reads as TGTGCCAGCAGCTCTAGCGGGAATTACTACGAGCAGTACTTC.

This sequence joins TRBV5-1 and TRBJ2-3; D might be TRBD2 (5 bases). Trimming took off 4 bases at V and 5 bases at J, with 23 bases between the two ends. The germline CDR1 and CDR2 sequences are SGHRS and YFSETQ. There are 17 residues in the CDR3. CDR3 DNA sequence: TGCGCCAGCAGCCACCCTTTCGGGGAGTCCTTCCAAGATACGCAGTATTTT. Its translation is CASSHPFGESFQDTQYF.

This clonotype was observed many times. The rearrangement uses TRBV12-5 and TRBJ1-6, with TRBD1 identical over 7 bases. Germline V gene lookup returns CDR1 LGHNT and CDR2 FRNRAP. V was pared by 6 bases and J by 5 bases, with 13 bases of the junction left unmatched. This CDR3 is 17 amino acids long. CDR3: CASGHDRVLSDNSPLHF. CDR3 sequence (DNA): TGTGCTAGTGGCCATGACAGGGTGTTATCCGATAATTCACCCCTCCACTTT.

This clonotype was counted many times. The chain links TRBV7-8 to TRBJ1-1; possibly TRBD1 for D (6 bases). Trimming cost V 1 base and J 5 bases, with 11 bases left between them. Per germline, CDR1 SGHVS and CDR2 FQNEAQ. The CDR3 runs to 14 residues. CDR3 nucleotide sequence: TGTGCCAGCAGCTTAGGGGGGGCGGATACTGAAGCTTTCTTT. This encodes CASSLGGADTEAFF.

This clonotype was counted many times. V gene TRBV7-9 combines with J gene TRBJ2-7; 10 bases agree with TRBD2. V lost 1 base and J lost 6; bases outside the gene matches: 3. Germline V gene lookup returns CDR1 SEHNR and CDR2 FQNEAQ (reference sequence). The CDR3 length is 14 residues. DNA of the CDR3: TGTGCCAGCAGCTTAGTACTAGCGGGGCGCGAGCAGTACTTC. It encodes CASSLVLAGREQYF.